The clone carrying this TCR beta chain occurred once. As yet, its antigen is unknown. Separate from the roughly 700-subject first cohort was the approximately 110-subject validation cohort, to which the donors belonged. Germline V gene data show CDR1 as LGHNA and CDR2 as YNFKEQ. J gave up 6 bases and V 5 bases, and 13 bases lay outside the gene matches. This CDR3 contains 16 residues. Using immunoSEQ multiplex PCR, the repertoire was profiled, and TCRdb retains in-frame clones only, with some absent. Of some 90,000 clones detected, roughly 87% appear once; the ten largest clones hold 6% to 6.5%. This sample is drawn from a study of cytomegalovirus exposure and HLA in healthy donors. Findings and limits, study-wide: The study found most TCR sequences rare, yet found some public TCRs in many donors. Both high specificity and high sensitivity reportedly marked the classifier's diagnosis of cytomegalovirus status.

The sequenced material came from PBMCs. This sequence joins TRBV4-2 and TRBJ2-1; 7 bases are a match to TRBD2. The sequence was collected from a man aged 18 to 30 in good health and CMV-seropositive. The CDR3 DNA is TGTGCCAGCAGCTTCGACGGGCTAGCGGAGGGCAATGAGCAGTTCTTC. It codes for CASSFDGLAEGNEQFF.